Below are 15 T cell receptor beta chains sequenced from a single sample in a study of blood T cell repertoires in COVID-19. The repertoire was sequenced with immunoSEQ multiplex PCR; TCRdb's copy has only in-frame clones and lacks some. The table lists about 350,000 clones, more than 75% of them singletons, with around 3.3% in the top ten. The specimen sequenced was peripheral blood. The receptors shown here come from a woman under 30 who had recovered from COVID-19.

V and J are TRBV19 and TRBJ1-4; 12 bases map to TRBD1. With V trimmed by 4 bases and J by 3 bases, 6 bases remained unmatched. The CDR3 has 17 amino acids. The germline V gene has CDR1 LNHDA and CDR2 SQIVND (reference sequence). The CDR3 bases are TGTGCCAGTAGTACGCCGGGACAGGGGGCATCTAATGAAAAACTGTTTTTT. Its translation: CASSTPGQGASNEKLFF.

The J gene is TRBJ2-3, the V gene TRBV10-1; the match to TRBD2 covers 9 bases. Trimming removed 2 bases from V and 9 bases from J; junction bases left unmatched: 12. This CDR3 has 16 amino acids. Germline V gene data show CDR1 as WNHNN and CDR2 as SYGVQD (reference sequence). CDR3 residues: CASSEARGLAGRTQYF. As DNA, the CDR3 is TGCGCCAGCAGTGAGGCACGGGGACTAGCCGGCAGGACGCAGTATTTT.

This sequence joins TRBV4-2 and TRBJ1-4; D possibly corresponds to TRBD1 (5 bases). V was shortened by 4 bases and J by 6 bases, with 15 bases between the two germline ends. CDR3 length: 15 amino acids. Germline V gives CDR1 LGHNA, CDR2 YNFKEQ. The CDR3 spells CASSPDGQGYEKLFF. Written as DNA, the CDR3 is TGTGCCAGCAGCCCCGACGGCCAGGGATATGAAAAACTGTTTTTT.

The chain carries TRBV27 and TRBJ1-2; 8 nucleotides match TRBD1. The ends lost 6 bases at V and 4 bases at J; junction bases unmatched: 10. Germline V gene sequence: CDR1 MNHEY, CDR2 SMNVEV (reference sequence). This CDR3 has 15 residues. CDR3 region: CASSHGDRSFYGYTF. CDR3 bases: TGTGCCAGCAGCCACGGGGACAGGTCCTTCTATGGCTACACCTTC.

This chain uses TRBV6-2 or TRBV6-3 with TRBJ2-5; perhaps TRBD2 as D (5 bases). Trimming took 5 bases from V and 7 from J, leaving 11 bases between them. Germline values: CDR1 MNHEY, CDR2 SVGEGT. The CDR3 extends over 12 amino acids. CDR3 DNA sequence: TGTGCCAGCAGTGTGGACTTGGTGACCCAGTACTTC. As protein: CASSVDLVTQYF.

The chain is built from TRBV9 and TRBJ2-5, with 8 nucleotides matching TRBD2. The germline V gene encodes CDR1 SGDLS and CDR2 YYNGEE. Trimming removed 4 bases from V and 5 bases from J; junction bases left unmatched: 13. There are 16 residues in the CDR3. The CDR3 DNA is TGTGCCAGCAGCCTGGCGGGGAGCGGGAGTTATGAGACCCAGTACTTC. Translation gives CASSLAGSGSYETQYF.

This rearrangement joins TRBV4-3 to TRBJ2-1; 12 nucleotides line up with TRBD2. This CDR3 spans 16 amino acids. Trimming cost V 2 bases and J 5 bases; bases outside gene matches: 4. Germline CDR1 LGHNA, CDR2 YSLEER. The CDR3 sequence: CASSQTSGRRHNEQFF. DNA of the CDR3: TGCGCCAGCAGCCAAACTAGCGGGAGGAGGCACAATGAGCAGTTCTTC.

The sample holds one count of this clone. Other DNA sequences within the sample encode an identical CDR3. The gene calls are TRBV14 and TRBJ2-3; unclear D gene. The V gene's germline CDR1 is SGHDN and CDR2 FVKESK. This CDR3 spans 12 amino acids. Trimming removed 1 base from V and 5 bases from J, with 4 bases in between. The CDR3 sequence is CASSQVIDTQYF. In DNA form, the CDR3 reads TGTGCCAGCAGCCAAGTAATAGATACGCAGTATTTT.

The chain is built from TRBV6-2 or TRBV6-3 and TRBJ2-3, with 8 bases that match TRBD1. CDR1 is MNHEY, CDR2 SVGEGT, per germline. The CDR3 consists of 15 residues. The trim removed 5 bases at V and 6 bases at J, leaving 10 bases unmatched. The CDR3 nucleotides read TGTGCCAGCAGTCCATCCTGGACAGGGAGGGATACGCAGTATTTT. This sequence encodes CASSPSWTGRDTQYF.

The sample holds one count of this clone. The genes are TRBV29-1 and TRBJ1-2; no clear D. The CDR3 loop spans 12 amino acids. With 1 base removed from V and 4 bases from J, the gap between germline ends came to 7 bases. Germline loops: CDR1 SQVTM, CDR2 ANQGSEA. CDR3 in amino acids: CSVEGRSYGYTF. The CDR3 coding sequence is TGCAGCGTTGAAGGGAGGAGCTATGGCTACACCTTC.

The rearrangement links TRBV11-3 to TRBJ1-2; TRBD1 matches 7 bases. The ends lost 5 bases at V and 4 bases at J; junction bases unmatched: 10. CDR3 length: 15 amino acids. Germline-derived CDR1 and CDR2 are SGHNT and YENEEA. The CDR3 coding sequence is TGTGCCAGCAGCCAACCGGGGGCAGGGGGCTATGGCTACACCTTC. It encodes CASSQPGAGGYGYTF. The variable domain in full, completed from reference TRBV11-3 and TRBJ1-2, reads EAGVVQSPRYKIIEKKQPVAFWCNPISGHNTLYWYLQNLGQGPELLIRYENEEAVDDSQLPKDRFSAERLKGVDSTLKIQPAELGDSAVYLCASSQPGAGGYGYTFGSGTRLTVV.

The CDR3 DNA is TGTGCCAGCGGCAGAACCCATGGCTACACCTTC. This gives the protein CASGRTHGYTF. The chain uses TRBV9 and TRBJ1-2; D uncertain. CDR3 length: 11 residues. CDR1 SGDLS and CDR2 YYNGEE come from the germline V gene. V dropped 7 bases and J dropped 6 bases, with 10 bases sitting between them.

This clone was observed at least ten times. The gene calls are TRBV9 and TRBJ1-3; D unclear. V was shortened by 0 bases and J by 0 bases, with 10 bases between the two germline ends. The CDR3 is 16 residues long. Germline CDR1 and CDR2: SGDLS and YYNGEE. The CDR3 reads CASSVGLASSGNTIYF. The CDR3 bases are TGTGCCAGCAGCGTAGGTCTGGCCTCCTCTGGAAACACCATATATTTT.

The chain recombines TRBV5-1 with TRBJ1-1; 7 bases match TRBD1. CDR3 length: 14 residues. V shed 4 bases, J shed 4 bases, and the junction held 7 bases outside the gene matches. Germline V CDR1 and CDR2: SGHRS, YFSETQ. For the CDR3, the DNA is TGCGCCAGCAGCCTCACAGGGGCCGGCACTGAAGCTTTCTTT. This gives the protein CASSLTGAGTEAFF.

The J gene is TRBJ2-5, the V gene TRBV7-2; TRBD1 matches at 11 bases. This CDR3 region has 15 residues. The V gene's germline CDR1 is SGHTA and CDR2 FQGNSA. The trim removed 2 bases at V and 5 bases at J, leaving 4 bases unmatched. CDR3 coding DNA: TGTGCCAGCAGCTTAACGGACAGGGGGCAGGAGACCCAGTACTTC. It translates to CASSLTDRGQETQYF.